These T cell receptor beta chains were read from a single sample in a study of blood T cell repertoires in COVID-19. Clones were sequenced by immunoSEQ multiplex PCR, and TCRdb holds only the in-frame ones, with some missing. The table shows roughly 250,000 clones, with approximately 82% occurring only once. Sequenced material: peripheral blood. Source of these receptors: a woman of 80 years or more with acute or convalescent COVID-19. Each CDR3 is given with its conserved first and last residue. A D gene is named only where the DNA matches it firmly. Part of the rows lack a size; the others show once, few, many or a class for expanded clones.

TGTGCTAGTGGTACCGGACAGGGGTACACTGAAGCTTTCTTT CASGTGQGYTEAFF TRBV12-5 . TRBD1 TRBJ1-1
TGTGCCACCAGTGATCCGACGACTAGCGGGAGGTTGGAGACCCAGTACTTC CATSDPTTSGRLETQYF TRBV24-1 . TRBD2 TRBJ2-5
TGTGCCAGCAGCAGGGACAGGGGGTTTGAAAAACTGTTTTTT CASSRDRGFEKLFF TRBV3-1/TRBV3-2 . TRBD1 TRBJ1-4
TGTGCCAGCAGGGGGGGACAGACCGGGGAGCTGTTTTTT CASRGGQTGELFF TRBV7-2 . . TRBJ2-2
TGTGCCAGCACCAGACTAGCGGTTAACAATGAGCAGTTCTTC CASTRLAVNNEQFF TRBV2 . TRBD2 TRBJ2-1
TGTGCCAGCAGCCGGTCATATCCTAGCACAGATACGCAGTATTTT CASSRSYPSTDTQYF TRBV7-2 . . TRBJ2-3
TGCGCCAGCAGCTTGGTATCTCTATCGGGCGAGCAGTACTTC CASSLVSLSGEQYF TRBV5-1 . . TRBJ2-7
TGTGCCAGCTCGCCTGACAGGGGGACCGTTGAAGCTTTCTTT CASSPDRGTVEAFF TRBV18 . TRBD1 TRBJ1-1
TGCGCCAGCAGCTTGGTGGGGGGATCCTACAATGAGCAGTTCTTC CASSLVGGSYNEQFF TRBV5-1 . . TRBJ2-1
TGTGCCAGCAGCCAACCAGGGGTCGAAGAGACCCAGTACTTC CASSQPGVEETQYF TRBV4-2 once . TRBJ2-5
TGTGCCAGCAGTCACAGGACAACTAATGAAAAACTGTTTTTT CASSHRTTNEKLFF TRBV6-5 . . TRBJ1-4
TGCAGTGCTAGTGAACGGAGCGGGGTCACAGATACGCAGTATTTT CSASERSGVTDTQYF TRBV20-1 . TRBD2 TRBJ2-3
TGCGCCAGCAGCTTGCCGGGACAGGAGCCCTATGGCTACACCTTC CASSLPGQEPYGYTF TRBV5-1 once TRBD1 TRBJ1-2
TGTGCCAGTAGTATAGGGGACAGGGTGAATTCACCCCTCCACTTT CASSIGDRVNSPLHF TRBV19 . TRBD1 TRBJ1-6
TGTGCTAGTGGTTTGGGGGACTGGGACAACACCGGGGAGCTGTTTTTT CASGLGDWDNTGELFF TRBV12-5 . . TRBJ2-2
TGTGCCAGCAGAATGGTCGACAGGGGCAGTAACTATGGCTACACCTTC CASRMVDRGSNYGYTF TRBV4-2 . TRBD1 TRBJ1-2
TGTGCCAGCAGTTATGGGGGGGGAATCCAAGAGACCCAGTACTTC CASSYGGGIQETQYF TRBV6-2/TRBV6-3 once TRBD2 TRBJ2-5
TGTGCCAGCAGCTTTCCACAGGGTAGGAGCTCCTACAATGAGCAGTTCTTC CASSFPQGRSSYNEQFF TRBV11-2 . . TRBJ2-1
TGTGCCAGCAGCCTCGGGGGGGCGCGCGGCGAGCAGTACTTC CASSLGGARGEQYF TRBV28 . TRBD2 TRBJ2-7
TGTGCCCGCAGCCAAGGGGGCTTCGGGGGGGGCCCCACAGATACGCAGTATTTT CARSQGGFGGGPTDTQYF TRBV3-1/TRBV3-2 . . TRBJ2-3
TGTGCCAGCAGTTGGAACAGAGAGAGTGTCAACTATGGCTACACCTTC CASSWNRESVNYGYTF TRBV6-2/TRBV6-3 . . TRBJ1-2
TGTGCCAGCAGCGCTGCGTCAAAAGACCAAGAGACCCAGTACTTC CASSAASKDQETQYF TRBV5-4 . . TRBJ2-5
TGTGCCAGCAGCCCGGGACTAGCGGGGGTTGGGACCCAGTACTTC CASSPGLAGVGTQYF TRBV5-4 few TRBD2 TRBJ2-5
TGCGCCAGCAGCTCGCTAGCGGGGGGGCATCTGTCGGATACGCAGTATTTT CASSSLAGGHLSDTQYF TRBV5-1 . TRBD2 TRBJ2-3
TGTGCCAGCAGCCGTTTGGGGGGAGAAAGGGGCTACACCTTC CASSRLGGERGYTF TRBV7-9 . . TRBJ1-2
TGTGCCAGCAGCTTAGCCCCAGGGGGAGAGACCCAGTACTTC CASSLAPGGETQYF TRBV7-2 . TRBD1 TRBJ2-5
TGCGCCAGCAGCCAAGTCGGGGACAGGGGATCCGGGGAGCTGTTTTTT CASSQVGDRGSGELFF TRBV4-1 few TRBD1 TRBJ2-2
TGTGCCAGCAGCCCCCAGGGCCGCCAGGCAACTAATGAAAAACTGTTTTTT CASSPQGRQATNEKLFF TRBV9 once . TRBJ1-4
TGCGCCAGCAGCTTGGCCGGGACTAGCGCTACCTACGAGCAGTACTTC CASSLAGTSATYEQYF TRBV5-1 . TRBD2 TRBJ2-7
TGCGCCAGCCTACGCCAGGGAGGGACCGGGGAGCTGTTTTTT CASLRQGGTGELFF TRBV5-1 . TRBD2 TRBJ2-2
TGTGCCAGCAGTTACTTTGACAGCGCGAACACCGGGGAGCTGTTTTTT CASSYFDSANTGELFF TRBV6-5 . . TRBJ2-2
TGTGCCAGCAGCCAAGCAGGGAGGAATGAGCAGTTCTTC CASSQAGRNEQFF TRBV5-4 . . TRBJ2-1
TGTGCCAGCAAGAGGGGAGGGAACTATGGCTACACCTTC CASKRGGNYGYTF TRBV12-3/TRBV12-4 . . TRBJ1-2
TGCGCCAGCAGCCCCAGCGGGAGCTTTAGCACAGATACGCAGTATTTT CASSPSGSFSTDTQYF TRBV5-1 . TRBD2 TRBJ2-3
TGTGCCCGCCGGGGGGGGCGGGCTTACTATGGCTACACCTTC CARRGGRAYYGYTF TRBV19 . . TRBJ1-2
TGTGCCAGCAGTTCTGCGGGGAAGTTCGACGAGCAGTACTTC CASSSAGKFDEQYF TRBV6-5 . . TRBJ2-7
TGTGCCAGCTCAGCCGGGACAGGGGCATATGGCTACACCTTC CASSAGTGAYGYTF TRBV18 . TRBD1 TRBJ1-2
TGTGCCAGCAGCTTCGGGACTAGCGGGAGCTATGAGCAGTTCTTC CASSFGTSGSYEQFF TRBV7-9 . TRBD2 TRBJ2-1
TGTGCCAGCAGCTCGAGGGGGGGCACTGAAGCTTTCTTT CASSSRGGTEAFF TRBV7-9 . . TRBJ1-1
TGTGCCAGCAGCGAGTTAAACACAGATACGCAGTATTTT CASSELNTDTQYF TRBV12-3/TRBV12-4 . . TRBJ2-3
TGTGCCAGCAGCCGGGGACAGGGTGTATTATACGAGCAGTACTTC CASSRGQGVLYEQYF TRBV5-4 . TRBD1 TRBJ2-7
TGTGCCAGCAGCCGGGTAGCGGGAGACACCAAAGGGGAGCTGTTTTTT CASSRVAGDTKGELFF TRBV11-2 once TRBD2 TRBJ2-2
TGTGCCAGCAGTTACTCGGGCAGGGCCGGTGGCTATGGCTACACCTTC CASSYSGRAGGYGYTF TRBV6-5 . . TRBJ1-2